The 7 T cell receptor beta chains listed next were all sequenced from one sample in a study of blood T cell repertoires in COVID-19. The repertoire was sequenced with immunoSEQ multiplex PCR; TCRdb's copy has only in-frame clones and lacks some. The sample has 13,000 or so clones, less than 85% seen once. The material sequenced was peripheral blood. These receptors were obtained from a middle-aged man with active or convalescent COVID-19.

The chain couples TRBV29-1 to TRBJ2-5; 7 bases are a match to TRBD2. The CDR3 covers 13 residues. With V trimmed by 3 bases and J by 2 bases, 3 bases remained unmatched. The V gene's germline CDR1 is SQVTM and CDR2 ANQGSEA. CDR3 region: CSVDLAEQETQYF. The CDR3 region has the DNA TGCAGCGTTGATCTAGCGGAACAAGAGACCCAGTACTTC.

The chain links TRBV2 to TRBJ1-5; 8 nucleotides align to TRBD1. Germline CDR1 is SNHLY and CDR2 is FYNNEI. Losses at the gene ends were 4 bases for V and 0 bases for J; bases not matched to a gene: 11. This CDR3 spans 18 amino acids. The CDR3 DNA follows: TGTGCCAGCAGTGGGGGCAGGGGGCGCGGGGATAGCAATCAGCCCCAGCATTTT. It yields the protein CASSGGRGRGDSNQPQHF. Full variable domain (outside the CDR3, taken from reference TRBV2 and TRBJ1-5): EPEVTQTPSHQVTQMGQEVILRCVPISNHLYFYWYRQILGQKVEFLVSFYNNEISEKSEIFDDQFSVERPDGSNFTLKIRSTKLEDSAMYFCASSGGRGRGDSNQPQHFGDGTRLSIL.

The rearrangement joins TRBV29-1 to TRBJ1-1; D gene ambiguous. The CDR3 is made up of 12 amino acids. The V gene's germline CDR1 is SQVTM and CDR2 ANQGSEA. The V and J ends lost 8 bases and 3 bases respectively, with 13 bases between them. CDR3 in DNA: TGCAGCTGCCTGCCTGGGCACACTGAAGCTTTCTTT. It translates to CSCLPGHTEAFF.

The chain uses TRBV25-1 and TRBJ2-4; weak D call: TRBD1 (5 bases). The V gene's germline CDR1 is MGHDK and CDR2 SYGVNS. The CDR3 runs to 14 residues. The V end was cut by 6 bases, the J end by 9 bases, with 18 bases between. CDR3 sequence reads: CASSETWQGGIQYF. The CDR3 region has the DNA TGTGCCAGCAGCGAAACGTGGCAGGGCGGCATTCAGTACTTC.

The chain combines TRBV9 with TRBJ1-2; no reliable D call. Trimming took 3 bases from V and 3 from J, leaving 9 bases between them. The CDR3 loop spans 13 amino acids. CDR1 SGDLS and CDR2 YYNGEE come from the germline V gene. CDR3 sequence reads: CASSGRADYGYTF. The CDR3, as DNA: TGTGCCAGCAGCGGGAGGGCCGACTATGGCTACACCTTC.

The CDR3 here is CASDPSGRPTDTQYF. The CDR3 DNA is TGTGCCAGCGATCCTAGCGGACGCCCCACAGATACGCAGTATTTT. The chain uses TRBV19 and TRBJ2-3, with TRBD2 identical over 7 bases. Per the germline V gene, CDR1 is LNHDA and CDR2 is SQIVND (reference sequence). The CDR3 sequence is 15 residues long. V trimming: 9 bases; J trimming: 2 bases; junction bases outside the gene matches: 11.

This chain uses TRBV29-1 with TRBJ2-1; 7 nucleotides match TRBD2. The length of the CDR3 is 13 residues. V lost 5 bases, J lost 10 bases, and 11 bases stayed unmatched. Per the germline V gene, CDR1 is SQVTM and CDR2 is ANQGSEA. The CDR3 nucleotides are TGCAGCGTTCACAGACCCGCCGGGGGGGAGCAGTTCTTC. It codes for CSVHRPAGGEQFF.